Included here is one TCR beta chain sequence, with context. What it binds is unknown. Method: immunoSEQ multiplex PCR; TCRdb's copy keeps in-frame clones and lacks some. The sample has over a million clones, around 82% seen once. This sample was included in a study of shared clonotypes between healthy human individuals. Background on the study: Per donor, CD8 memory used one plate, CD8 naive used two, CD4 memory used three and CD4 naive used three. Study findings and constraints: The study generally estimated greater richness for naive than memory subsets. Only blood was sampled, and tissue TCR repertoires likely differ from blood ones. It was observed that about 5% of naive CD4 clonotypes were shared across a handful of donors.

Germline V lookup: CDR1 SGHAT, CDR2 FQNNGV. This CDR3 is 14 amino acids long. V shed 5 bases and J 7 bases; nucleotides not matched to a gene: 5. J is TRBJ2-7 and V is TRBV11-2, with 13 bases identical to TRBD2. The receptor's source is a man aged 18-30 years in good health. Some clones in this sample may be carry-over from other donors' samples. The sequenced sample was memory CD4+ T cells from PBMCs. Subset indicated: CD45RA-negative fraction. In nucleotides, the CDR3 is TGTGCCAGCAGCCCACTAGCGGGAGGGCGGGAGCAGTACTTC. Protein: CASSPLAGGREQYF.